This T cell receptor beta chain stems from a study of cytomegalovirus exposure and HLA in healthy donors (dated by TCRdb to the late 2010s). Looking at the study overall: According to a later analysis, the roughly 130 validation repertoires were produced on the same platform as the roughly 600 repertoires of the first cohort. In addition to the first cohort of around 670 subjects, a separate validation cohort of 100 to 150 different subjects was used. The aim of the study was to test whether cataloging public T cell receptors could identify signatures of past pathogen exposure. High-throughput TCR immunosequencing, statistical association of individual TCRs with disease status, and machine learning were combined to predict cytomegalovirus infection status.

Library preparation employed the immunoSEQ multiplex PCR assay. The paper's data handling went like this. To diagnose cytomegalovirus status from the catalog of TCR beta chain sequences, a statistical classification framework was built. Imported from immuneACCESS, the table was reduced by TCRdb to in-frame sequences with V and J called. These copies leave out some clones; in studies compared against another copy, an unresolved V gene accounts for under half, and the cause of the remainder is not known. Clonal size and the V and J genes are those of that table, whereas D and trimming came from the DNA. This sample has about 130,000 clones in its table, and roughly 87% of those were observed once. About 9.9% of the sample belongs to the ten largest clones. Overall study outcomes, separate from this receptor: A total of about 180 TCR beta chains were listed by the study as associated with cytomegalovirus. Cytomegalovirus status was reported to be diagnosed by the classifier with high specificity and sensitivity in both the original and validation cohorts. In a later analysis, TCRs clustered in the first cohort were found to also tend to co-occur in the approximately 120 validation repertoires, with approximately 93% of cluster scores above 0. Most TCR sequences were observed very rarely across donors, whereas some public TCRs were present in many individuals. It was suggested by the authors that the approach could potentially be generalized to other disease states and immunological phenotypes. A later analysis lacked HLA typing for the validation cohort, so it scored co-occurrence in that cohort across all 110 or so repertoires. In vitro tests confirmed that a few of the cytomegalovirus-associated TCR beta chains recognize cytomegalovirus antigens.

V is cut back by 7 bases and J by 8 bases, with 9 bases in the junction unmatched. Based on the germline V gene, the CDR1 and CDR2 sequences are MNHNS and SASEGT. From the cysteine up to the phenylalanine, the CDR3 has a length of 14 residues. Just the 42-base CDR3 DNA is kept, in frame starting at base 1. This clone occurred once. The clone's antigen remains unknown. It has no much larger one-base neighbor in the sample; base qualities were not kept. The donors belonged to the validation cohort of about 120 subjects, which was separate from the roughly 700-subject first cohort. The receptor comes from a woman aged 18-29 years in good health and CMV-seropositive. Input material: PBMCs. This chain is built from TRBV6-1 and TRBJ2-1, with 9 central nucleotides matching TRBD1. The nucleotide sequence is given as TGTGCCAGCATCACCGGGACAGGGATTTATGAGCAGTTCTTC. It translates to CASITGTGIYEQFF.